Listed below are T cell receptor beta chains from one sample, sequenced in a study of cytomegalovirus exposure and HLA in healthy donors. The data were produced by immunoSEQ multiplex PCR, yet TCRdb's version contains in-frame clones alone and is incomplete. The table lists 200,000 or so clones. The specimen sequenced was PBMCs. The receptors stem from a boy under 18 in good health and CMV-seronegative. Each CDR3 is given with its conserved first and last residue. The D gene is left open where the match is weak.

J: TRBJ1-3
V: TRBV7-2
D: TRBD1
DNA: TGTGCCAGCAGCTACGGGACAGACGGAAACACCATATATTTT
CDR3: CASSYGTDGNTIYF

J: TRBJ2-7
V: TRBV5-4
D: -
DNA: TGTGCCAGCGGCAGGGTAAATGGAAAAAGCTACGAGCAGTACTTC
CDR3: CASGRVNGKSYEQYF

J: TRBJ2-1
V: TRBV19
D: TRBD2
DNA: TGTGCCAGTAGTATCCTAGCGGGGGGCAGCTACAATGAGCAGTTCTTC
CDR3: CASSILAGGSYNEQFF

J: TRBJ2-7
V: TRBV29-1
D: TRBD1
DNA: TGCAGCGTTGAAATAACAGGGGGCAACCGGGGTAAACCTTACGAGCAGTACTTC
CDR3: CSVEITGGNRGKPYEQYF

J: TRBJ2-1
V: TRBV9
D: TRBD2
DNA: TGTGCCAGCAGCGTAGCCGGACTAGCGCGGGACAATGAGCAGTTCTTC
CDR3: CASSVAGLARDNEQFF

J: TRBJ2-3
V: TRBV5-1
D: TRBD2
DNA: TGCGCCAGCAGCTTGGGGCTAGCGGGGAGCACAGATACGCAGTATTTT
CDR3: CASSLGLAGSTDTQYF

J: TRBJ2-2
V: TRBV7-9
D: -
DNA: TGTGCCAGCAGCTTGTCCAGGACAGCCGGAGCCGGGGAGCTGTTTTTT
CDR3: CASSLSRTAGAGELFF

J: TRBJ1-2
V: TRBV7-8
D: TRBD1
DNA: TGTGCCAGCCAGACAGGGGGCGACGGCTACACCTTC
CDR3: CASQTGGDGYTF

J: TRBJ2-7
V: TRBV5-1
D: -
DNA: TGCGCCAGCAGCTGGACTACTGCCTACGAGCAGTACTTC
CDR3: CASSWTTAYEQYF

J: TRBJ2-1
V: TRBV27
D: TRBD2
DNA: TGTGCCAGCAGTCCGCATGCCGGGGGGTACAATGAGCAGTTCTTC
CDR3: CASSPHAGGYNEQFF

J: TRBJ2-3
V: TRBV2
D: TRBD2
DNA: TGTGCCAGCGGGCCGGGACTAACCACAGATACGCAGTATTTT
CDR3: CASGPGLTTDTQYF

J: TRBJ1-2
V: TRBV27
D: -
DNA: TGTGCCAGCAGTCCCACCGGGGACTATGGCTACACCTTC
CDR3: CASSPTGDYGYTF

J: TRBJ1-2
V: TRBV28
D: TRBD1
DNA: TGTGCCAGCAGTTTACTGGACAGGGGCATCTATGGCTACACCTTC
CDR3: CASSLLDRGIYGYTF

J: TRBJ2-7
V: TRBV4-1
D: -
DNA: TGCGCCAGCAGCCCGACGACTAGTTCCGAGCAGTACTTC
CDR3: CASSPTTSSEQYF

J: TRBJ1-5
V: TRBV18
D: -
DNA: TGTGCCAGCTCACCCCTAGCGGGAGGCACAGATACGCAGCATTTT
CDR3: CASSPLAGGTDTQHF

J: TRBJ2-2
V: TRBV5-8
D: -
DNA: TGTGCCAGCAGCCTTGCGGGTACCGGGGAGCTGTTTTTT
CDR3: CASSLAGTGELFF

J: TRBJ1-2
V: TRBV30
D: -
DNA: TGTGCCTGGGGGCGCAGGGAGGGCGGCTACACCTTC
CDR3: CAWGRREGGYTF

J: TRBJ2-2
V: TRBV4-1
D: -
DNA: TGCGCCAGCAGCATACAAGGACTGGGCGAAGGGCTGTTTTTT
CDR3: CASSIQGLGEGLFF

J: TRBJ2-7
V: TRBV11-2
D: -
DNA: TGTGCCAGCAGCTTAGATCAGGGAATCGAGCAGTACTTC
CDR3: CASSLDQGIEQYF

J: TRBJ2-1
V: TRBV10-2
D: TRBD2
DNA: TGCGCCAGCAGTGACCCGAGCGGGGTCGGATACAATGAGCAGTTCTTC
CDR3: CASSDPSGVGYNEQFF

J: TRBJ1-1
V: TRBV5-4
D: -
DNA: TGTGCCAGCAGCTTGGTTGGCAGGAACACTGAAGCTTTCTTT
CDR3: CASSLVGRNTEAFF

J: TRBJ2-5
V: TRBV6-6
D: TRBD1
DNA: TGTGCCAGCAGTCGGACAGGCCCCGGGGAGACCCAGTACTTC
CDR3: CASSRTGPGETQYF

J: TRBJ1-4
V: TRBV28
D: TRBD1
DNA: TGTGCCAGCAGTTTATCAGGGACAGCTAATGAAAAACTGTTTTTT
CDR3: CASSLSGTANEKLFF

J: TRBJ2-7
V: TRBV30
D: -
DNA: TGTGCCTGGAGCCCCTACTCATACGAGCAGTACTTC
CDR3: CAWSPYSYEQYF

J: TRBJ2-7
V: TRBV4-1
D: TRBD1
DNA: TGCGCCAGCAGTCAGACAGGGGGGGAGTACGAGCAGTACTTC
CDR3: CASSQTGGEYEQYF

J: TRBJ2-7
V: TRBV27
D: -
DNA: TGTGCCAGCTGTCCCGGGAGTCCTGGCGAGCAGTACTTC
CDR3: CASCPGSPGEQYF

J: TRBJ2-3
V: TRBV9
D: TRBD2
DNA: TGTGCCAGCAGCGCCAGCGGGGGGGGTAGAGATACGCAGTATTTT
CDR3: CASSASGGGRDTQYF

J: TRBJ1-1
V: TRBV13
D: TRBD1
DNA: TGTGCCAGCAGCTTACGGCAGGGGGCGGGCACTGAAGCTTTCTTT
CDR3: CASSLRQGAGTEAFF

J: TRBJ2-1
V: TRBV9
D: -
DNA: TGTGCCAGCAGCTATAGGGTGGGCAGGGGGGTCTACAATGAGCAGTTCTTC
CDR3: CASSYRVGRGVYNEQFF

J: TRBJ1-1
V: TRBV7-2
D: -
DNA: TGTGCCAGCAGCTTACAGGGCCACACTGAGGCTTTCTTT
CDR3: CASSLQGHTEAFF

J: TRBJ1-2
V: TRBV5-5
D: TRBD1
DNA: TGTGCCAGCAGCTTCACCGGGACAGGGGGCTGGAGTGTCTACACCTTC
CDR3: CASSFTGTGGWSVYTF

J: TRBJ1-2
V: TRBV6-5
D: TRBD1
DNA: TGTGCCAGCAGGTCCGGGACAGGGAGGTTGGGCTACACCTTC
CDR3: CASRSGTGRLGYTF

J: TRBJ1-2
V: TRBV6-5
D: -
DNA: TGTGCCAGCAGCTATACTAACCCTAACTATGGCTACACCTTC
CDR3: CASSYTNPNYGYTF

J: TRBJ2-5
V: TRBV5-1
D: TRBD1
DNA: TGCGCCAGCACCCCTCCGGGACAGGAACAAGAGACCCAGTACTTC
CDR3: CASTPPGQEQETQYF

J: TRBJ1-2
V: TRBV19
D: TRBD1
DNA: TGTGCCACAAACAGGGGGCTCTCAACCGCAGATGGCTACACCTTC
CDR3: CATNRGLSTADGYTF

J: TRBJ2-2
V: TRBV5-1
D: -
DNA: TGCGCCAGCAGTATCGAGGAAAACACCGGGGAGCTGTTTTTT
CDR3: CASSIEENTGELFF

J: TRBJ1-5
V: TRBV5-1
D: -
DNA: TGCGCCAGCAGCTTGGAGGCGGGCAATCAGCCCCAGCATTTT
CDR3: CASSLEAGNQPQHF

J: TRBJ2-1
V: TRBV25-1
D: TRBD1
DNA: TGTGCCAGCAGCTTGAGTCCGGGACAGGGAATTAATGAGCAGTTCTTC
CDR3: CASSLSPGQGINEQFF

J: TRBJ1-2
V: TRBV5-6
D: -
DNA: TGTGCCAGCAGCCTCATGCAGGGTGACGACTATGGCTACACCTTC
CDR3: CASSLMQGDDYGYTF

J: TRBJ2-2
V: TRBV28
D: TRBD1
DNA: TGTGCCAGCAGTTCCGGGACAGGGGCCGGCACCGGGGAGCTGTTTTTT
CDR3: CASSSGTGAGTGELFF

J: TRBJ1-2
V: TRBV9
D: TRBD1
DNA: TGTGCCAGCAGCGCCTACAGGGGGTCCGACTCGGTCTATGGCTACACCTTC
CDR3: CASSAYRGSDSVYGYTF

J: TRBJ1-2
V: TRBV6-1
D: -
DNA: TGTGCCAGCAGCCGGCGGGATAGCGGCTACACCTTC
CDR3: CASSRRDSGYTF

J: TRBJ1-5
V: TRBV29-1
D: -
DNA: TGCAGCGTTCAAGACAGTTTTTACCAGCCCCAGCATTTT
CDR3: CSVQDSFYQPQHF

J: TRBJ2-1
V: TRBV6-6
D: TRBD2
DNA: TGTGCCAGCAGTTACTCGATGGCTAGCGGGGAGAGAGGGCAGTTCTTC
CDR3: CASSYSMASGERGQFF

J: TRBJ2-5
V: TRBV4-1
D: TRBD1
DNA: TGCGCCAGCAGCCAACACTCGACAGGGAGTGAGACCCAGTACTTC
CDR3: CASSQHSTGSETQYF